This entry lists 20 T cell receptor beta chains sequenced from one sample in a study of shared clonotypes between healthy human individuals. CD45RO-negative, CCR7-selected cells formed the naive CD8 fraction, which excluded terminally differentiated effector memory CD45RA+ cells. Repertoires were generated with immunoSEQ multiplex PCR, while TCRdb's copy carries only in-frame clones and drops some. The sample has about 2.1 million clones, 93% seen once. The sequenced sample consisted of naive CD8+ T cells from PBMCs. The receptors shown here come from a young man in good health. Some clones in this sample may be carry-over from other donors' samples.

In this sample, this clone turned up once. This chain uses TRBV5-1 with TRBJ2-4; the match to TRBD2 covers 7 bases. CDR3 size: 18 residues. CDR1 and CDR2 (germline): SGHRS, YFSETQ. V trimming: 3 bases; J trimming: 0 bases; junction bases outside the gene matches: 12. The CDR3 reads CASSSGYNSGLAKNIQYF. DNA of the CDR3: TGCGCCAGCAGCTCAGGCTACAATAGCGGGCTAGCCAAAAACATTCAGTACTTC. The complete variable domain, with remaining parts taken from reference TRBV5-1 and TRBJ2-4, reads KAGVTQTPRYLIKTRGQQVTLSCSPISGHRSVSWYQQTPGQGLQFLFEYFSETQRNKGNFPGRFSGRQFSNSRSEMNVSTLELGDSALYLCASSSGYNSGLAKNIQYFGAGTRLSVL.

V gene TRBV7-6 combines with J gene TRBJ2-1; D is unresolved. This CDR3 region has 14 residues. Trimming pared 7 bases from V and 0 bases from J, leaving 10 bases between. The germline V gene encodes CDR1 SGHVS and CDR2 FNYEAQ. The DNA for the CDR3 is TGTGCCAGCACCCACGTAAACTCCTACAATGAGCAGTTCTTC. Amino acids: CASTHVNSYNEQFF.

The rearrangement uses TRBV30 and TRBJ1-4, with D unresolved. The V gene lost 3 bases and the J gene lost 12 bases, with 20 bases spanning the gap. The CDR3 loop spans 14 amino acids. Germline V gene lookup returns CDR1 GTSNPN and CDR2 SVGIG (reference sequence). The CDR3 loop reads CAWSDPGSREQLFF. The DNA for the CDR3 is TGTGCCTGGAGCGACCCAGGCAGTCGGGAGCAACTGTTTTTT.

This clone was counted once. The CDR3: CASSGPNTGELFF. The CDR3 DNA sequence: TGTGCCAGCAGCGGTCCCAACACCGGGGAGCTGTTTTTT. The chain joins TRBV9 to TRBJ2-2; D gene ambiguous. Germline CDR1 SGDLS, CDR2 YYNGEE. Deletions cut 3 bases from V and 2 bases from J, with 5 bases between. The CDR3 spans 13 residues.

The chain is built from TRBV19 and TRBJ2-3; 10 bases align to TRBD1. The length of the CDR3 is 15 residues. V shed 8 bases, J shed 6 bases, and the junction held 11 bases outside the gene matches. Germline CDR1 and CDR2: LNHDA and SQIVND (reference sequence). The CDR3 reads CASGRDRGSSDTQYF. Here the CDR3 DNA reads TGTGCCAGTGGAAGGGACAGGGGTTCCTCGGATACGCAGTATTTT.

In this sample, this clone turned up once. V gene TRBV27 combines with J gene TRBJ1-5; 9 bases line up with TRBD1. The J segment lost 3 bases and the V segment lost 1 base, leaving 7 bases of the junction unmatched. This CDR3 is built from 17 residues. Germline V CDR1 and CDR2: MNHEY, SMNVEV (reference sequence). CDR3 loop: CASSLWPDRGNNQPQHF. In DNA, the CDR3 is TGTGCCAGCAGTTTATGGCCTGACAGGGGGAACAATCAGCCCCAGCATTTT.

CDR3 loop: CASSESPRLAASTDTQYF. The CDR3 nucleotides are TGTGCCAGCAGTGAAAGCCCCCGACTAGCGGCTAGCACAGATACGCAGTATTTT. The chain combines TRBV6-1 with TRBJ2-3, with 9 bases identical to TRBD2. The germline V gene encodes CDR1 MNHNS and CDR2 SASEGT. Losses at the gene ends were 2 bases for V and 0 bases for J; bases not matched to a gene: 9. This CDR3 spans 18 amino acids.

Notes on this clone: Other DNA sequences from this sample encode an identical CDR3 as well. This chain uses TRBV5-1 with TRBJ1-2; D not resolved. Trimming took 0 bases from V and 4 from J, leaving 7 bases between them. CDR1 and CDR2 from the germline V gene are SGHRS and YFSETQ. The CDR3 totals 13 residues. CDR3 region: CASSLDGSYGYTF. Written as DNA, the CDR3 is TGCGCCAGCAGCTTGGACGGAAGCTATGGCTACACCTTC.

The V gene is TRBV5-6, the J gene TRBJ2-3; either TRBD1 or TRBD2 may fit D (6 bases each). Deletions cut 1 base from V and 4 bases from J, with 16 bases between. There are 16 residues in the CDR3. Germline V gives CDR1 SGHDT, CDR2 YYEEEE. CDR3 coding DNA: TGTGCCAGCAGCTTGTACGGGGGCGGAGGGCCAGATACGCAGTATTTT. The encoded protein is CASSLYGGGGPDTQYF.

This chain joins TRBV19 and TRBJ1-5; D is uncertain. Germline CDR1 LNHDA, CDR2 SQIVND (reference sequence). This CDR3 comprises 16 residues. V shed 3 bases and J shed 0 bases, with 12 bases lying between them. The CDR3 here is CASSISTAYSNQPQHF. CDR3 bases: TGTGCCAGTAGTATCTCGACGGCCTATAGCAATCAGCCCCAGCATTTT.

The genes are TRBV18 and TRBJ1-1, with 10 bases aligning to TRBD1. The germline V gene has CDR1 KGHSH and CDR2 LQKENI. V was clipped by 3 bases and J by 4 bases; unmatched bases: 8. The CDR3 extends over 16 amino acids. The CDR3 sequence: CASSPGTGVSGTEAFF. DNA of the CDR3: TGTGCCAGCTCACCTGGGACAGGGGTTTCGGGCACTGAAGCTTTCTTT.

The chain combines TRBV9 with TRBJ2-2, with D perhaps TRBD1 (6 bases). V gave up 4 bases and J gave up 0 bases, with 22 bases separating them. From germline, CDR1 is SGDLS and CDR2 YYNGEE. The CDR3 is 19 amino acids. The DNA for the CDR3 is TGTGCCAGCAGCACCCCATACAGGTGGGACATCTCGAACACCGGGGAGCTGTTTTTT. Its translation is CASSTPYRWDISNTGELFF.

V and J are TRBV6-5 and TRBJ2-3; TRBD1 or TRBD2 may be the D gene (5 bases each). V shed 4 bases and J shed 4 bases, with 15 bases lying between them. The germline V gene encodes CDR1 MNHEY and CDR2 SVGAGI. This CDR3 has 15 amino acids. CDR3 in amino acids: CASSFTRGPSDTQYF. The CDR3 DNA reads TGTGCCAGCAGTTTTACGAGGGGTCCGTCAGATACGCAGTATTTT.

The chain links TRBV19 to TRBJ1-1; D uncertain. Trimming removed 6 bases from V and 5 bases from J, with 10 bases in between. This CDR3 region has 12 residues. Germline CDR1 LNHDA, CDR2 SQIVND (reference sequence). The CDR3 is CASSTWGTEAFF. The CDR3 DNA reads as TGTGCCAGTAGCACGTGGGGTACTGAAGCTTTCTTT. Supplemented by reference TRBV19 and TRBJ1-1, the full variable domain reads DGGITQSPKYLFRKEGQNVTLSCEQNLNHDAMYWYRQDPGQGLRLIYYSQIVNDFQKGDIAEGYSVSREKKESFPLTVTSAQKNPTAFYLCASSTWGTEAFFGQGTRLTVV.

Note on this clone: Other DNA variants within this sample encode the same CDR3. The chain joins TRBV27 to TRBJ2-1, with D hard to call. This CDR3 comprises 13 residues. Germline CDR1 MNHEY, CDR2 SMNVEV (reference sequence). Trimming took off 2 bases at V and 4 bases at J, with 6 bases between the two ends. The CDR3 DNA reads as TGTGCCAGCAGTTTAGCCAGGTACAATGAGCAGTTCTTC. Translation: CASSLARYNEQFF.

V usage is TRBV19 and J usage is TRBJ1-1; possibly TRBD1 for D (6 bases). The CDR3 has 15 residues. Germline V gene data show CDR1 as LNHDA and CDR2 as SQIVND (reference sequence). The V end lost 3 bases, the J end lost 5 bases, and 16 bases lay between the germline ends. The CDR3 coding sequence is TGTGCCAGTAGTATGTTTCGGGGGGCGGTAACTGAAGCTTTCTTT. Translating gives CASSMFRGAVTEAFF.

The chain carries TRBV4-1 and TRBJ2-7, with TRBD1 identical over 7 bases. Per germline, CDR1 MGHRA and CDR2 YSYEKL. V was pared by 0 bases and J by 0 bases, with 5 bases of the junction left unmatched. The CDR3 has 16 residues. The chain's CDR3 is CASSQEDRSFSYEQYF. CDR3 coding DNA: TGCGCCAGCAGCCAAGAGGACAGGTCCTTCTCCTACGAGCAGTACTTC.

The CDR3 here is CASSPGRTYEQYF. In nucleotides, the CDR3 is TGTGCCAGCAGCCCCGGTAGGACCTACGAGCAGTACTTC. V usage is TRBV7-7 and J usage is TRBJ2-7, with unresolved D. Looked up from germline, CDR1 is SSHAT and CDR2 is FNYEAQ (reference sequence). V was clipped by 5 bases and J by 2 bases, with 10 bases between them. The CDR3 is made up of 13 amino acids.

V and J are TRBV7-9 and TRBJ2-3, with 13 positions matching TRBD2. The CDR3 is 17 residues long. The junction had 9 bases not matched to a gene; V was cut back by 5 bases and J by 4 bases. The germline V gene encodes CDR1 SEHNR and CDR2 FQNEAQ (reference sequence). The CDR3: CASSTGLAGSWADTQYF. CDR3 bases: TGTGCCAGCAGCACGGGACTAGCGGGAAGTTGGGCAGATACGCAGTATTTT. Full variable domain (missing parts from reference TRBV7-9 and TRBJ2-3): DTGVSQNPRHKITKRGQNVTFRCDPISEHNRLYWYRQTLGQGPEFLTYFQNEAQLEKSRLLSDRFSAERPKGSFSTLEIQRTEQGDSAMYLCASSTGLAGSWADTQYFGPGTRLTVL.

The V gene is TRBV5-4, the J gene TRBJ2-3; D gene unclear. The length of the CDR3 is 14 residues. The germline gives CDR1 SGHNT, CDR2 YYREEE (reference sequence). The ends were cut back, 2 bases at V and 0 bases at J, with 7 bases in the middle. The CDR3 spells CASSFWGSTDTQYF. DNA for the CDR3: TGTGCCAGCAGCTTTTGGGGTAGCACAGATACGCAGTATTTT.